These T cell receptor beta chains were read from a single sample in a study of CD4 T cells in relation to SARS-CoV-2 and coronaviruses. The protocol was immunoSEQ multiplex PCR, while the TCRdb copy is restricted to in-frame clones and leaves out a portion. The sample yields around 45,000 clones, more than 65% seen once. Which antigens these TCRs recognize remains unknown. Sequencing used naive CD4+ T cells from PBMCs, cultured in vitro. The receptor set was obtained from an adult with COVID-19. The CDR3 runs from the conserved cysteine through the conserved F or W. The order of the fields is D gene, clone size, V gene, J gene, CDR3 DNA, CDR3 protein. The D gene is left open where the match is weak. Expanded clones get a size class; other rows say once, few or many, or leave the size out.

NA	NA	TRBV4-1	TRBJ1-2	TGCGCCAGCAGCCGTCTACAGGCCGATGGCTACACCTTC	CASSRLQADGYTF
NA	NA	TRBV7-2	TRBJ2-7	TGTGCCAGCAGCTTAGCTCCCCAAACCATCTCCTACGAGCAGTACTTC	CASSLAPQTISYEQYF
TRBD1	NA	TRBV27	TRBJ2-3	TGTGCCAGCACCTTCCAAATAGGACAGGGGGATCCCTTCCTCACAGATACGCAGTATTTT	CASTFQIGQGDPFLTDTQYF
NA	NA	TRBV4-1	TRBJ1-5	TGCGCCAGCAGCCGATCCGGCGGGGATCAGCCCCAGCATTTT	CASSRSGGDQPQHF
NA	NA	TRBV9	TRBJ2-3	TGTGCCAGCAGCGTAGGGGCGAGCACAGATACGCAGTATTTT	CASSVGASTDTQYF
TRBD1	NA	TRBV30	TRBJ1-2	TGTGCCTGGAGACAGGGGTTCGAAGGCTACACCTTC	CAWRQGFEGYTF
NA	NA	TRBV9	TRBJ2-1	TGTGCCAGCAGCGTGGTCGGGGTAGGATCCTACAATGAGCAGTTCTTC	CASSVVGVGSYNEQFF
TRBD1	NA	TRBV28	TRBJ1-4	TGTGCCAGCAGTTCCACAGGGGGTGGAGGTGAAAAACTGTTTTTT	CASSSTGGGGEKLFF
TRBD2	NA	TRBV28	TRBJ2-2	TGTGCCAGCAGTTTACTTTTCGGGAGGGGCACCGGGGAGCTGTTTTTT	CASSLLFGRGTGELFF
NA	NA	TRBV7-9	TRBJ2-3	TGTGCCAGCAGCGAAGACGGGGCGTCAGATACGCAGTATTTT	CASSEDGASDTQYF
NA	NA	TRBV6-2/TRBV6-3	TRBJ2-2	TGTGCCAGCAGTTACCCCGACAGCCCGAACACCGGGGAGCTGTTTTTT	CASSYPDSPNTGELFF
NA	NA	TRBV30	TRBJ2-5	TGTGCCTGGAGTGTACTTCTGGAGACCCAGTACTTC	CAWSVLLETQYF
TRBD2	once	TRBV19	TRBJ2-5	TGTGCCAGTAGTATTGTGGCTAGCGGAAACCAAGAGACCCAGTACTTC	CASSIVASGNQETQYF
TRBD1	NA	TRBV10-3	TRBJ2-5	TGTGCCATCAGTGAGTCGACAGGGGGGTCCAGGGAGACCCAGTACTTC	CAISESTGGSRETQYF
NA	NA	TRBV24-1	TRBJ2-5	TGTGCCACCAGTGACGCTTACCAGGGACTGGGCAAAGAGACCCAGTACTTC	CATSDAYQGLGKETQYF
TRBD2	NA	TRBV6-2/TRBV6-3	TRBJ2-7	TGTGCCAGCACCCCCCGCGGGACTAGCGGCTCCTACGAGCAGTACTTC	CASTPRGTSGSYEQYF
TRBD1	NA	TRBV4-1	TRBJ1-1	TGCGCCAGCAATAGGTTGGGACAGGGTGAAGCTTTCTTT	CASNRLGQGEAFF
TRBD1	NA	TRBV18	TRBJ1-1	TGTGCCAGCTCGTTCGCAGGGGGGGACACTGAAGCTTTCTTT	CASSFAGGDTEAFF
NA	NA	TRBV5-5	TRBJ2-2	TGTGCCAGCAGCTTGGGGGGGCTTGGCGGGGAGCTGTTTTTT	CASSLGGLGGELFF
NA	NA	TRBV25-1	TRBJ2-7	TGTGCCAGCAGTAACCGGGACGCCCCGAGGAGGATCTACGAGCAGTACTTC	CASSNRDAPRRIYEQYF
NA	NA	TRBV7-3	TRBJ2-7	TGTGCCAGCAGCCCGCCGGTCGCCTTCGGGTCCCGGGACGAGCAGTACTTC	CASSPPVAFGSRDEQYF
NA	NA	TRBV18	TRBJ1-3	TGTGCCAGCTCACCATCGCAAGGACGCTCTGGAAACACCATATATTTT	CASSPSQGRSGNTIYF
NA	few	TRBV5-1	TRBJ2-7	TGCGCCAGCAGCTATGGAAGACTGGAAACCTACGAGCAGTACTTC	CASSYGRLETYEQYF
NA	NA	TRBV3-1/TRBV3-2	TRBJ1-6	TGTGCCAGCAGCCAAGCGGCCCAGGATAATTCACCCCTCCACTTT	CASSQAAQDNSPLHF
NA	NA	TRBV24-1	TRBJ1-5	TGTGCCACCAGTGAGCGAAATCAGCCCCAGCATTTT	CATSERNQPQHF
TRBD2	NA	TRBV3-1/TRBV3-2	TRBJ2-5	TGTGCCAGCAGCCAAAACGGGGTAGCGGGAGAGACCCAGTACTTC	CASSQNGVAGETQYF
TRBD2	NA	TRBV28	TRBJ2-1	TGTGCCAGCAGTTTCCCCCATAGAACTAGCGGGAGAAGGAATGAGCAGTTCTTC	CASSFPHRTSGRRNEQFF
TRBD1	NA	TRBV6-6	TRBJ1-2	TGTGCCAGCAGTTCGACAGGGCGGAGGGGCTATGGCTACACCTTC	CASSSTGRRGYGYTF
TRBD2	once	TRBV3-1/TRBV3-2	TRBJ2-5	TGTGCCAGCAGCGCAAGGACTAGCGGGAGCGGGGAGACCCAGTACTTC	CASSARTSGSGETQYF
NA	few	TRBV18	TRBJ1-1	TGTGCCAGCTCACCGAAGGGACTGAACACTGAAGCTTTCTTT	CASSPKGLNTEAFF
TRBD1	NA	TRBV2	TRBJ2-5	TGTGCCAGCAGGACAGGGGGCGCAGAGACCCAGTACTTC	CASRTGGAETQYF
TRBD2	NA	TRBV6-9	TRBJ2-7	TGTGCCAGCAGTCGCCGGGCTAGCGGGAGCCGCGAGCAGTACTTC	CASSRRASGSREQYF
NA	NA	TRBV28	TRBJ2-5	TGTGCCAGCCAGGGAGGAGAGACCCAGTACTTC	CASQGGETQYF
TRBD1	NA	TRBV7-2	TRBJ1-2	TGTGCCAGCAGCTTACAAAGACAGGGGGCGGGTCATGGCTACACCTTC	CASSLQRQGAGHGYTF
NA	NA	TRBV10-2	TRBJ1-4	TGCGCCAGCAGCGCCGGGGGTCTGGGAAAACTGTTTTTT	CASSAGGLGKLFF
NA	NA	TRBV11-2	TRBJ2-1	TGTGCCAGCAGCCTCGGGGAGATCAATGAGCAGTTCTTC	CASSLGEINEQFF
NA	NA	TRBV3-1/TRBV3-2	TRBJ2-3	TGTGCCAGCAGCCAAGATTTTGGCACCACAGATACGCAGTATTTT	CASSQDFGTTDTQYF
NA	NA	TRBV15	TRBJ1-1	TGTGCCACCAGCAGAGATTTCGGGGGATACACTGAAGCTTTCTTT	CATSRDFGGYTEAFF
NA	few	TRBV28	TRBJ2-2	TGTGCCAGCAGTTTGGCCGGGGAGCTGTTTTTT	CASSLAGELFF
NA	NA	TRBV7-3	TRBJ1-1	TGTGCCAGCAGCTTAAGTTTAGGGCAGGGTGAAGCTTTCTTT	CASSLSLGQGEAFF